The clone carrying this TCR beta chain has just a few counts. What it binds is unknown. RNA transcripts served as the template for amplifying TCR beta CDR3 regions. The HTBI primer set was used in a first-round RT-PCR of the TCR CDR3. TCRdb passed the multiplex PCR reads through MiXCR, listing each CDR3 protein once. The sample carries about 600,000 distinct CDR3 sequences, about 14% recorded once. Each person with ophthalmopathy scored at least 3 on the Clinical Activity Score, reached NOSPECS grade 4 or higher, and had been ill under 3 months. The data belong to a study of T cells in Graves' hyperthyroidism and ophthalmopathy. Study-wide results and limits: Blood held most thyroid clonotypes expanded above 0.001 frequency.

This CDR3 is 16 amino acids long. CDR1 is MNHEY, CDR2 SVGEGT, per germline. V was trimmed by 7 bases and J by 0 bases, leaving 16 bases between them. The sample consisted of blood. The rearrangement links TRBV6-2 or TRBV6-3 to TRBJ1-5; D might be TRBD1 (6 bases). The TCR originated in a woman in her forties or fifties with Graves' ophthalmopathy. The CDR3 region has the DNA TGTGCCAGCACCGGCCAAACAGGGTATAGCAATCAGCCCCAGCATTTT. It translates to CASTGQTGYSNQPQHF.